The clone carrying this T cell receptor (beta chain) was counted ten times or more. Its target is unknown. The entry originates in a study of T cells in Graves' hyperthyroidism and ophthalmopathy. The CDR3 regions of TCR beta were amplified from RNA transcripts. With the HTBI primer set, the TCR CDR3 went through a first round of RT-PCR. TCRdb used MiXCR to reprocess the multiplex PCR reads, holding one entry per CDR3 protein. The data hold around 190,000 distinct CDR3 sequences, with approximately 15% observed a single time. The V gene lost 7 bases and the J gene lost 5 bases, with 10 bases spanning the gap. Germline assignment: CDR1 KGHDR and CDR2 SFDVKD. The CDR3 extends over 13 amino acids. Findings and limits, study-wide: The model foresaw ophthalmopathy a median roughly 6.3 months prior to onset.

This TCR was recovered from a woman between 45 and 60 years old with Graves' hyperthyroidism. Material: blood. The chain employs TRBV24-1 and TRBJ2-2, with a possible D match to TRBD1 (5 bases). The CDR3 loop is CATRHSGTGELFF. CDR3 coding DNA: TGTGCCACCAGACACTCAGGGACCGGGGAGCTGTTTTTT.